The 3 T cell receptor beta chains in this list originate from one sample, sequenced in a study of cytomegalovirus exposure and HLA in healthy donors. It was with 60 Vbeta and 13 Jbeta primers that the PCR ran. Repertoires were generated with immunoSEQ multiplex PCR, while TCRdb's copy carries only in-frame clones and drops some. The data show approximately 210,000 clones, around 87% seen once. The sequenced sample was PBMCs. The receptors stem from a man aged 25 to 45 in good health and CMV-seronegative.

The V and J genes are TRBV2 and TRBJ1-5, with D perhaps matching TRBD1 (5 bases). This CDR3 has 14 residues. The V end lost 6 bases, the J end lost 9 bases, and 18 bases lay between the germline ends. CDR1 is SNHLY and CDR2 is FYNNEI in the germline V gene. CDR3 protein: CASRGDSALLPQHF. DNA for the CDR3: TGTGCCAGCAGAGGAGACAGCGCCCTTCTGCCCCAGCATTTT. The entire variable domain, with the rest obtained from reference TRBV2 and TRBJ1-5, is as follows: EPEVTQTPSHQVTQMGQEVILRCVPISNHLYFYWYRQILGQKVEFLVSFYNNEISEKSEIFDDQFSVERPDGSNFTLKIRSTKLEDSAMYFCASRGDSALLPQHFGDGTRLSIL.

The rearrangement joins TRBV7-2 to TRBJ2-5; 14 bases align to TRBD2. Germline V gene data show CDR1 as SGHTA and CDR2 as FQGNSA. The CDR3 covers 16 residues. The V gene end was trimmed by 5 bases and the J gene end by 2 bases; junction bases not matched to a gene: 4. The CDR3 loop reads CASSRTSGGNQETQYF. The CDR3 bases are TGTGCCAGCAGCCGGACTAGCGGGGGGAATCAAGAGACCCAGTACTTC.

V gene TRBV4-1 combines with J gene TRBJ2-1; 14 bases agree with TRBD2. Germline loops: CDR1 MGHRA, CDR2 YSYEKL. The CDR3 consists of 17 residues. V lost 5 bases to trimming and J lost 8 bases; unmatched junction nucleotides: 11. CDR3: CASSKATSGGDEDEQFF. The CDR3 region has the DNA TGCGCCAGCAGCAAGGCGACTAGCGGGGGGGACGAAGATGAGCAGTTCTTC.